The clone carrying this T cell receptor (beta chain) was picked up a small number of times. Its matching antigen is unknown. This sample was taken from a study of OX40 agonist ivuxolimab in advanced cancers. The protocol was immunoSEQ multiplex PCR, while the TCRdb copy is restricted to in-frame clones and leaves out a portion. The sample records under 80,000 clones, roughly 80% being singletons. CDR1 is SGHDT, CDR2 YYEEEE, per germline. CDR3 length equals 17 residues. The trim removed 5 bases at V and 1 base at J, leaving 11 bases unmatched. Findings and limits, study-wide: Expanded clones belonging to CD8+ T cells outnumbered, on average, those of CD4+. The work left the antigen specificity of expanded peripheral T cells undetermined.

The sample here was CD4+ or CD8+ T cells sorted from blood, taken in a trial of the OX40 agonist ivuxolimab. The chain carries TRBV5-6 and TRBJ2-3; 9 bases match TRBD1. This sequence originates from an adult with an advanced solid tumor such as melanoma, head and neck, liver or kidney cancer. The CDR3 region is CASRVGLGTGRTDTQYF. The CDR3 nucleotides read TGTGCCAGCAGGGTGGGGTTAGGGACAGGGCGCACAGATACGCAGTATTTT.